This is a list of T cell receptor beta chains from one sample in a study of blood T cell repertoires in COVID-19. Repertoires were generated with immunoSEQ multiplex PCR, while TCRdb's copy carries only in-frame clones and drops some. The repertoire has 310,000 or so clones, 70% to 90% of them found once; the top ten carry under 4.5%. The sequencing input was peripheral blood. The receptors derive from a woman in her forties or fifties with active or convalescent COVID-19. CDR3s include the opening cysteine and the closing phenylalanine or tryptophan. The D gene is left open where the match is weak. Clone size, where shown, is once, few, many, or a class for clones that have expanded.

clone_size j_call d_call v_call cdr3_nt cdr3_aa
once TRBJ1-2 - TRBV30 TGTGCCTGGATCTTTTCAGATAACTATGGCTACACCTTC CAWIFSDNYGYTF
- TRBJ2-1 TRBD2 TRBV6-2/TRBV6-3 TGTGCCAGCAGTCACGGACTAGCGGGAGGGGGTAGCCCCTACAATGAGCAGTTCTTC CASSHGLAGGGSPYNEQFF
- TRBJ2-3 TRBD2 TRBV4-3 TGCGCCAGCAGCCAAGATGAGCGGGAGCAGTATTTT CASSQDEREQYF
- TRBJ1-1 - TRBV30 TGTGCCTGGAGTAACATGAACACTGAAGCTTTCTTT CAWSNMNTEAFF
- TRBJ2-1 TRBD2 TRBV28 TGTGCCAGCAGTTTAAGACTAGCGGGGGGCAACTCCTACAATGAGCAGTTCTTC CASSLRLAGGNSYNEQFF
- TRBJ1-2 - TRBV30 TGTGCCTGGACAGGGGATAACTATGGCTACACCTTC CAWTGDNYGYTF
- TRBJ2-1 - TRBV5-1 TGCGCCAGCAGCTTGCGGCAGGGGACGGGCAATGAGCAGTTCTTC CASSLRQGTGNEQFF
- TRBJ2-5 - TRBV5-1 TGCGCCAGCAGCTCCCGGGGGGAGACCCAGTACTTC CASSSRGETQYF
- TRBJ2-3 TRBD2 TRBV4-3 TGCGCCAGCAGCCTAGGACTAGCGGGGGATTTGGATACGCAGTATTTT CASSLGLAGDLDTQYF
- TRBJ1-2 - TRBV5-4 TGTGCCAGCAGAAGAGGACAGACTTCTAACTATGGCTACACCTTC CASRRGQTSNYGYTF
- TRBJ2-3 - TRBV7-2 TGTGCCAGCAGCTTAGACTATCAGGGTGCGCAGTATTTT CASSLDYQGAQYF
- TRBJ2-1 TRBD2 TRBV27 TGTGCCAGCAGTTTATCGGTTAGCGGGAGGCGGAATGAGCAGTTCTTC CASSLSVSGRRNEQFF
- TRBJ1-1 TRBD1 TRBV19 TGTGCCAGTAGTCCTGACAGGGGCCCGAACACTGAAGCTTTCTTT CASSPDRGPNTEAFF
- TRBJ1-2 TRBD1 TRBV27 TGTGCCAGCAGTTTAACCGCGGACAGGGGGCACTATGGCTACACCTTC CASSLTADRGHYGYTF
- TRBJ1-6 - TRBV27 TGTGCCAGCAGGAGGCGCCTCGATGGGTATAATTCACCCCTCCACTTT CASRRRLDGYNSPLHF
- TRBJ1-2 - TRBV5-1 TGCGCCAGCAGCTTGCCAGGGAACTATGGCTACACCTTC CASSLPGNYGYTF
- TRBJ1-1 - TRBV29-1 TGCAGCGTACAGGAGAACACTGAAGCTTTCTTT CSVQENTEAFF
- TRBJ1-2 - TRBV18 TGTGCCAGCTCACTGCAGGGGTCCTTAAACTATGGCTACACCTTC CASSLQGSLNYGYTF
- TRBJ1-2 TRBD1 TRBV18 TGTGCCAGCTCTCTTCCGGGACAGGGGACCTATGGCTACACCTTC CASSLPGQGTYGYTF
- TRBJ1-3 TRBD1 TRBV19 TGTGCCAGTAGTATATCCGGGACAGGTCCTCTTGGAAACACCATATATTTT CASSISGTGPLGNTIYF
- TRBJ1-1 TRBD1 TRBV6-5 TGTGCCAGCAAAATGGACAGGGTCCTGGCTGAAGCTTTCTTT CASKMDRVLAEAFF
- TRBJ2-5 TRBD2 TRBV6-5 TGTGCCAGCGGTTTTAGCGGGGGGGGAGAGACCCAGTACTTC CASGFSGGGETQYF
- TRBJ1-3 - TRBV7-2 TGTGCCAGCAGCTTGGGGGGTATTGGAAACACCATATATTTT CASSLGGIGNTIYF
- TRBJ2-1 - TRBV24-1 TGTGCCACCGCCGACCGGGATGAGCAGTTCTTC CATADRDEQFF
- TRBJ2-3 TRBD1 TRBV15 TGTGCCACCAGCATAGGGGGCGATACGCAGTATTTT CATSIGGDTQYF
- TRBJ1-2 - TRBV4-1 TGCGCCAGCAGCCAAGATCTAGCAAACTATGGCTACACCTTC CASSQDLANYGYTF
once TRBJ2-2 TRBD1 TRBV19 TGTGCCAGTAATGGACAGGGGAACACCGGGGAGCTGTTTTTT CASNGQGNTGELFF
- TRBJ1-2 - TRBV6-6 TGTGCCAGCAGTCCCCTAGGGACAACAACGACTAACTATGGCTACACCTTC CASSPLGTTTTNYGYTF
once TRBJ2-2 - TRBV7-2 TGTGCCAGCAGCCTTGGACTGGTTAAACACACCGGGGAGCTGTTTTTT CASSLGLVKHTGELFF
once TRBJ1-2 - TRBV7-9 TGTGCCAGCAGCTTTGTCACCCTGAGGGGCTACACCTTC CASSFVTLRGYTF
once TRBJ1-1 TRBD1 TRBV6-2/TRBV6-3 TGTGCCAGCAGTAGGACAGGGATTGTGAACACTGAAGCTTTCTTT CASSRTGIVNTEAFF
- TRBJ2-1 TRBD2 TRBV4-2 TGTGCCAGCAGCCAACACGTGGGAAGGGGCGGGAGAGAGGGGTACAATGAGCAGTTCTTC CASSQHVGRGGREGYNEQFF
- TRBJ2-5 TRBD2 TRBV29-1 TGCAGCGTTGAGGGGGGGTACCAAGAGACCCAGTACTTC CSVEGGYQETQYF
- TRBJ2-6 TRBD1 TRBV18 TGTGCCAGCTCACCAGGGACAGGGAATAAAAACGTCCTGACTTTC CASSPGTGNKNVLTF
- TRBJ1-4 - TRBV7-8 TGTGCCAGCAGCGAGGGCGCCGTGGGGGAAAAACTGTTTTTT CASSEGAVGEKLFF
- TRBJ2-1 - TRBV11-2 TGTGCCAGCAGCTTAGGCCCCAGGGATGAGCAGTTCTTC CASSLGPRDEQFF
- TRBJ2-4 TRBD1 TRBV28 TGTGCCAGCAGTTTTCAGGGGGCGGGAATTCAGTACTTC CASSFQGAGIQYF
- TRBJ1-5 - TRBV3-1/TRBV3-2 TGTGCCAGCAGCCAAGCGGGGTTACCGGGAGAGCCCCAGCATTTT CASSQAGLPGEPQHF
- TRBJ2-1 TRBD2 TRBV29-1 TGCAGCGTTCGACCGGGACTAGTTCAGTGGCAGTTCTTC CSVRPGLVQWQFF
once TRBJ1-5 - TRBV10-3 TGTGCCATCAGTGACTATAATCAGCCCCAGCATTTT CAISDYNQPQHF
- TRBJ1-4 TRBD1 TRBV5-1 TGCGCCAGCAGCTTGGGACAGGGGAAGGAAAAACTGTTTTTT CASSLGQGKEKLFF